This T cell receptor (beta chain) stems from a study of OX40 agonist ivuxolimab in advanced cancers. In terms of the full investigation: Ivuxolimab was an agonistic, fully human IgG2 monoclonal antibody directed against OX40 (CD134), a costimulatory receptor. Of the roughly 52 dose-escalation patients, hepatocellular carcinoma was present in around 20, melanoma in some 15, renal cell carcinoma in 9 and head and neck cancer in 9. Patients were allowed to have had prior anti-PD-1, anti-PD-L1 or anti-CTLA-4 therapy, and 30% to 40% of the dose-escalation patients had been treated with checkpoint inhibitors. The paper covers the monotherapy dose-escalation part of the phase I ivuxolimab trial, which included N ≈ 50 patients. The dose-escalation cohort was roughly 87% male with a mean age of about 54 years, ranging from about 20 to 85. Intravenous ivuxolimab was administered to patients every 2 weeks at six dose levels: 0.01, 0.1, 0.3, 1.5, 3 and 10 mg/kg. Peripheral TCRbeta sequencing aimed to test whether ivuxolimab altered TCR sequence diversity and caused clonal T-cell expansion. Partial responses were achieved by three dose-escalation patients, of whom one had hepatocellular carcinoma and two had cutaneous melanoma.

Genomic DNA was isolated from the sorted cells so that the TCRbeta CDR3 region could be sequenced. The immunoSEQ Assay was used to sequence the TCRbeta CDR3 regions. The source is immuneACCESS, and TCRdb retained only in-frame sequences with V and J called. Part of the clones is not carried over; for the studies checked, unresolved V genes explain less than half of this, and the remainder is unexplained. This sample lists over 55,000 clones; 86% were detected once. The ten largest account for under 4.5% of the sample. Patients with autoimmune disease history or receiving systemic immunosuppression were excluded from the trial. Peripheral blood for TCR sequencing was drawn from every dose cohort at baseline, at cycle 4 day 1 and at cycle 7 day 1. Samples came from an open-label, multicenter, first-in-human phase I dose-escalation trial of ivuxolimab. Adults with locally advanced or metastatic melanoma, renal cell carcinoma, hepatocellular carcinoma or head and neck squamous cell carcinoma were enrolled in the trial. Before TCR sequencing, CD4+ T cells and CD8+ T cells from peripheral blood were sorted into separate populations.

The full study reports these points: After ivuxolimab, more expanded clones were found on average in CD8+ T cells than in CD4+ T cells. The antigen specificity of the peripheral T cells that underwent clonal expansion was not determined. Low levels of normalized T-cell clonal expansion were also seen in some nonresponding patients. In partial responders in the 0.1-3.0 mg/kg groups, normalized peripheral clonal expansion was found to be among the lowest, especially among CD8+ T cells. At doses of 0.1 to 3.0 mg/kg, clonal expansion of both CD4+ and CD8+ T cells in blood was seen between baseline and week 6.

The CDR3 runs 17 residues from the cysteine to the phenylalanine. CDR3 DNA is the only sequence kept; it has 51 bases, read in frame from the first base. CDR1 and CDR2 (SGHRS, YFSETQ) derive from the germline V gene. V and J are trimmed by 0 bases and 5 bases, and the gene matches miss 8 bases of the junction. A few counts support this clone. The target of this receptor is not known. No base qualities exist here, and no much larger clone lies one base off it. The sequences come from CD4+ or CD8+ T cells sorted from blood, collected in a trial of the OX40 agonist ivuxolimab. This clonotype was sampled from an adult with an advanced solid tumor such as melanoma, head and neck, liver or kidney cancer. The sequence is built from TRBV5-1 and TRBJ2-1; the central 10 bases match TRBD1. The DNA sequence is given as TGCGCCAGCAGCTTGGCGCGGGGGACAGGGGACCACAATGAGCAGTTCTTC. The resulting protein is CASSLARGTGDHNEQFF.